This paragraph reports one T cell receptor beta chain. Antigen: not known. This PCR relied on a set of 60 Vbeta primers and 13 Jbeta primers. Some clones are missing from TCRdb's copy, which holds only in-frame ones; the method was immunoSEQ multiplex PCR. In the table there are 99,000 or so clones, about 81% of which are singletons. The sample is drawn from a study of cytomegalovirus exposure and HLA in healthy donors. Study conclusions and caveats: Indistinguishable V segments, including TRBV6-2 and TRBV6-3, were excluded. One later analysis reportedly identified an Asian-associated ancestry cluster that showed fewer N-insertions than the 666-donor mean. Solely CMV serostatus was available to characterize immune exposure.

The CDR3 extends over 13 amino acids. Trimming at V came to 7 bases and at J to 4 bases, leaving 5 bases not matched to a gene. Germline V gene sequence: CDR1 SNHLY, CDR2 FYNNEI. The sample comprised PBMCs. This clonotype was obtained from a man aged 25 to 40 in good health and CMV-seronegative. The chain has TRBV2 and TRBJ1-1, with 8 bases matching TRBD1. The CDR3 DNA sequence: TGTGCCAGCACCCAGGGGGCCTTCACTGAAGCTTTCTTT. Translation: CASTQGAFTEAFF.